The 19 T cell receptor beta chains below come from one sample, sequenced in a study of regulatory T cells in long-lasting Graves disease (dated by TCRdb to about 2021). Library preparation was by multiplex PCR. Sequenced on an Illumina HiSeq 4000. iRepertoire HTBI primers and Arm-PCR amplification of CDR3 regions were used to construct TCR beta libraries. TCRdb itself trimmed the public reads at Q25 with fastp, ran MiXCR and retained productive beta chains. Rows with one shared CDR3 protein collapse into an entry with the most common genes and DNA. The sample table shows a few hundred thousand distinct CDR3 sequences, and around a fifth are seen once. The ten largest account for roughly an eighth of the sample. This sample's time point label indicates: persistent/refractory GD, antithyroid drugs over 5 years with positive TRAb. For both TCR sequencing and RNA sequencing, RNA was extracted from PBMCs using TRIzol.

Sequencing used peripheral blood mononuclear cells (PBMCs), obtained when the disease was refractory, from a patient treated with antithyroid drugs. The receptors derive from a female donor with Graves disease.

CDR3 DNA sequence: TGCGCCAGCAGTGAGTCGGGATATATGGAGTACACAGATACGCAGTATTTT. Translation gives CASSESGYMEYTDTQYF. The V and J genes are TRBV10-1 and TRBJ2-3, with no clear D. Germline-derived CDR1 and CDR2 are WNHNN and SYGVQD (reference sequence). The CDR3 spans 17 residues. V was trimmed by 0 bases and J by 2 bases, leaving 15 bases between them.

This clonotype has more than one count but fewer than ten. This chain uses TRBV15 with TRBJ2-7; a possible D gene is TRBD1 (5 bases). CDR3 length equals 15 residues. The ends were cut back, 1 base at V and 2 bases at J, with 12 bases in the middle. Germline-derived CDR1 and CDR2 are LNHNV and YYDKDF (reference sequence). CDR3 residues: CATSRVDTGTYEQYF. The CDR3 nucleotides are TGTGCCACCAGCAGAGTGGACACAGGCACCTACGAGCAGTACTTC.

In its sample, this clonotype was seen a few times. This chain links TRBV12-3 or TRBV12-4 with TRBJ2-1; 8 positions agree with TRBD2. The CDR3 is 15 amino acids. V shed 7 bases, J shed 2 bases, and the junction held 7 bases outside the gene matches. CDR3 sequence: CASNEAGATYNEQFF. CDR3 DNA: TGTGCCAGCAACGAAGCGGGAGCCACCTACAATGAGCAGTTCTTC.

This clonotype was found a few times. The chain employs TRBV19 and TRBJ1-1; no clear D gene. Trimming pared 7 bases from V and 1 base from J, leaving 4 bases between. CDR1 is LNHDA, CDR2 SQIVND, per germline (reference sequence). The CDR3 is made up of 11 amino acids. The DNA for the CDR3 is TGTGCCAGTATGGGGAACACTGAAGCTTTCTTT. Its protein is CASMGNTEAFF.

V gene TRBV6-2 or TRBV6-3 combines with J gene TRBJ1-1, with TRBD1 identical over 8 bases. V dropped 4 bases and J dropped 0; count of bases not matched to a gene: 4. CDR1 and CDR2 (germline): MNHEY, SVGEGT. The CDR3 has 15 residues. This CDR3 reads CASSLTGAMNTEAFF. The CDR3 region has the DNA TGTGCCAGCAGTTTGACAGGGGCTATGAACACTGAAGCTTTCTTT.

J is TRBJ1-3 and V is TRBV30; D ambiguous. Trimming pared 3 bases from V and 6 bases from J, leaving 3 bases between. The germline gives CDR1 GTSNPN, CDR2 SVGIG (reference sequence). The CDR3 runs 10 residues. CDR3 protein: CAWSENTIYF. CDR3 DNA: TGTGCCTGGAGCGAAAACACCATATATTTT.

Here the CDR3 DNA reads TGTGCCAGCAGTTTTGAGGGACAGGGGGGGTGGACTGAAGCTTTCTTT. Protein product: CASSFEGQGGWTEAFF. The chain employs TRBV28 and TRBJ1-1, with 11 bases lining up with TRBD1. The germline V gene has CDR1 MDHEN and CDR2 SYDVKM. V shed 3 bases, J shed 5 bases, and the junction held 8 bases outside the gene matches. The CDR3 covers 16 residues.

CDR3 sequence (DNA): TGCAGTGCTAGAGATGAATTACTAGCGGGGCGTGTTAGCCAAAAAGACATTCAGTACTTC. This encodes CSARDELLAGRVSQKDIQYF. This chain joins TRBV20-1 and TRBJ2-4; 10 nucleotides line up with TRBD2. Trimming at V came to 0 bases and at J to 8 bases, leaving 22 bases not matched to a gene. The germline CDR1 and CDR2 sequences are DFQATT and SNEGSKA (reference sequence). The length of the CDR3 is 20 residues.

The chain uses TRBV10-3 and TRBJ1-1, with a possible D match to TRBD1 (5 bases). The CDR3 extends over 15 amino acids. The ends were cut back, 5 bases at V and 4 bases at J, with 17 bases in the middle. CDR1 is ENHRY and CDR2 is SYGVKD in the germline V gene. CDR3 coding DNA: TGTGCCATCAGTTTTAATGCAGGGTCTGTCACTGAAGCTTTCTTT. Translating it yields CAISFNAGSVTEAFF.

This clonotype was picked up many times. The rearrangement uses TRBV6-1 and TRBJ2-5; 10 positions match TRBD1. V shed 1 base and J 5 bases; nucleotides not matched to a gene: 7. This CDR3 is built from 16 residues. Germline CDR1 is MNHNS and CDR2 is SASEGT. The CDR3 here is CASSEGGQGGLETQYF. The CDR3, as DNA: TGTGCCAGCAGTGAAGGCGGACAGGGGGGACTCGAGACCCAGTACTTC.

The CDR3 sequence: CASSVSGTGRDEAFF. The CDR3 coding sequence is TGTGCCAGCAGCGTCTCCGGGACAGGGAGGGATGAAGCTTTCTTT. The V and J genes are TRBV9 and TRBJ1-1; TRBD1 matches 9 bases. The CDR3 is 15 amino acids. Trimming cost V 2 bases and J 7 bases; bases outside gene matches: 9. In germline, CDR1 is SGDLS, CDR2 YYNGEE.

This clonotype was recorded a few times. In DNA form, the CDR3 reads TGTGCCAGCAGCCCAACAGGGGGAGTCACAGATACGCAGTATTTT. Protein product: CASSPTGGVTDTQYF. V gene TRBV7-9 combines with J gene TRBJ2-3; 8 positions agree with TRBD1. Germline CDR1 is SEHNR and CDR2 is FQNEAQ (reference sequence). V gave up 5 bases and J gave up 2 bases; unmatched junction bases: 6. CDR3 length: 15 amino acids.

This clonotype was observed a handful of times. This chain connects TRBV5-4 to TRBJ2-2; unclear D gene. Germline V lookup: CDR1 SGHNT, CDR2 YYREEE (reference sequence). This CDR3 is built from 17 residues. V dropped 4 bases and J dropped 0 bases, with 16 bases sitting between them. The CDR3 DNA sequence: TGTGCCAGCAGCCCCAAAGTATTGCGGCCGAACACCGGGGAGCTGTTTTTT. Translated: CASSPKVLRPNTGELFF.

The rearrangement uses TRBV19 and TRBJ1-5; no reliable D call. This CDR3 region has 12 residues. CDR1 and CDR2 (germline): LNHDA, SQIVND (reference sequence). V lost 5 bases, J lost 5 bases, and 7 bases lay in between. CDR3 protein: CASSPDYQPQHF. The CDR3 DNA reads as TGTGCCAGTAGTCCAGATTATCAGCCCCAGCATTTT.

This clonotype came up many times. V and J are TRBV29-1 and TRBJ1-1; D is unresolved. The length of the CDR3 is 16 residues. The ends were cut back, 3 bases at V and 0 bases at J, with 17 bases in the middle. Germline assignment: CDR1 SQVTM and CDR2 ANQGSEA. Here the CDR3 DNA reads TGCAGCGTTGAGACCCTCCTTCTTGGGATGAACACTGAAGCTTTCTTT. It codes for CSVETLLLGMNTEAFF.

This rearrangement joins TRBV20-1 to TRBJ2-1; 8 bases line up with TRBD2. The germline gives CDR1 DFQATT, CDR2 SNEGSKA (reference sequence). V shed 3 bases and J 2 bases; nucleotides not matched to a gene: 6. The CDR3 runs to 15 residues. The CDR3 loop reads CSARPLAGPYNEQFF. In DNA, the CDR3 is TGCAGTGCTAGGCCTCTAGCGGGCCCCTACAATGAGCAGTTCTTC.

This clonotype came up many times. The rearrangement links TRBV28 to TRBJ2-2; D possibly corresponds to TRBD2 (6 bases). The CDR3 totals 14 residues. V was shortened by 3 bases and J by 5 bases, with 10 bases between the two germline ends. Germline V gives CDR1 MDHEN, CDR2 SYDVKM. The CDR3 DNA reads as TGTGCCAGCAGTTTTTTCCGGGGGACCGGGGAGCTGTTTTTT. Translation gives CASSFFRGTGELFF. The whole variable domain, filled in from reference TRBV28 and TRBJ2-2, reads DVKVTQSSRYLVKRTGEKVFLECVQDMDHENMFWYRQDPGLGLRLIYFSYDVKMKEKGDIPEGYSVSREKKERFSLILESASTNQTSMYLCASSFFRGTGELFFGEGSRLTVL.

This clonotype was found once. The chain has TRBV11-2 and TRBJ1-2; D possibly corresponds to TRBD1 (5 bases). This CDR3 contains 13 residues. The germline CDR1 and CDR2 sequences are SGHAT and FQNNGV. Trimming took off 8 bases at V and 4 bases at J, with 14 bases between the two ends. CDR3 sequence reads: CASVTGLGYGYTF. DNA for the CDR3: TGTGCCAGCGTAACAGGTTTAGGCTATGGCTACACCTTC.

This clonotype was picked up many times. The chain couples TRBV28 to TRBJ1-1, with 8 bases identical to TRBD1. J gave up 1 base and V 6 bases, and 4 bases lay outside the gene matches. Germline lookup yields CDR1 MDHEN and CDR2 SYDVKM. The CDR3 is made up of 14 amino acids. CDR3: CASRYGTGNTEAFF. The CDR3 nucleotides read TGTGCCAGCAGATATGGGACAGGGAACACTGAAGCTTTCTTT.